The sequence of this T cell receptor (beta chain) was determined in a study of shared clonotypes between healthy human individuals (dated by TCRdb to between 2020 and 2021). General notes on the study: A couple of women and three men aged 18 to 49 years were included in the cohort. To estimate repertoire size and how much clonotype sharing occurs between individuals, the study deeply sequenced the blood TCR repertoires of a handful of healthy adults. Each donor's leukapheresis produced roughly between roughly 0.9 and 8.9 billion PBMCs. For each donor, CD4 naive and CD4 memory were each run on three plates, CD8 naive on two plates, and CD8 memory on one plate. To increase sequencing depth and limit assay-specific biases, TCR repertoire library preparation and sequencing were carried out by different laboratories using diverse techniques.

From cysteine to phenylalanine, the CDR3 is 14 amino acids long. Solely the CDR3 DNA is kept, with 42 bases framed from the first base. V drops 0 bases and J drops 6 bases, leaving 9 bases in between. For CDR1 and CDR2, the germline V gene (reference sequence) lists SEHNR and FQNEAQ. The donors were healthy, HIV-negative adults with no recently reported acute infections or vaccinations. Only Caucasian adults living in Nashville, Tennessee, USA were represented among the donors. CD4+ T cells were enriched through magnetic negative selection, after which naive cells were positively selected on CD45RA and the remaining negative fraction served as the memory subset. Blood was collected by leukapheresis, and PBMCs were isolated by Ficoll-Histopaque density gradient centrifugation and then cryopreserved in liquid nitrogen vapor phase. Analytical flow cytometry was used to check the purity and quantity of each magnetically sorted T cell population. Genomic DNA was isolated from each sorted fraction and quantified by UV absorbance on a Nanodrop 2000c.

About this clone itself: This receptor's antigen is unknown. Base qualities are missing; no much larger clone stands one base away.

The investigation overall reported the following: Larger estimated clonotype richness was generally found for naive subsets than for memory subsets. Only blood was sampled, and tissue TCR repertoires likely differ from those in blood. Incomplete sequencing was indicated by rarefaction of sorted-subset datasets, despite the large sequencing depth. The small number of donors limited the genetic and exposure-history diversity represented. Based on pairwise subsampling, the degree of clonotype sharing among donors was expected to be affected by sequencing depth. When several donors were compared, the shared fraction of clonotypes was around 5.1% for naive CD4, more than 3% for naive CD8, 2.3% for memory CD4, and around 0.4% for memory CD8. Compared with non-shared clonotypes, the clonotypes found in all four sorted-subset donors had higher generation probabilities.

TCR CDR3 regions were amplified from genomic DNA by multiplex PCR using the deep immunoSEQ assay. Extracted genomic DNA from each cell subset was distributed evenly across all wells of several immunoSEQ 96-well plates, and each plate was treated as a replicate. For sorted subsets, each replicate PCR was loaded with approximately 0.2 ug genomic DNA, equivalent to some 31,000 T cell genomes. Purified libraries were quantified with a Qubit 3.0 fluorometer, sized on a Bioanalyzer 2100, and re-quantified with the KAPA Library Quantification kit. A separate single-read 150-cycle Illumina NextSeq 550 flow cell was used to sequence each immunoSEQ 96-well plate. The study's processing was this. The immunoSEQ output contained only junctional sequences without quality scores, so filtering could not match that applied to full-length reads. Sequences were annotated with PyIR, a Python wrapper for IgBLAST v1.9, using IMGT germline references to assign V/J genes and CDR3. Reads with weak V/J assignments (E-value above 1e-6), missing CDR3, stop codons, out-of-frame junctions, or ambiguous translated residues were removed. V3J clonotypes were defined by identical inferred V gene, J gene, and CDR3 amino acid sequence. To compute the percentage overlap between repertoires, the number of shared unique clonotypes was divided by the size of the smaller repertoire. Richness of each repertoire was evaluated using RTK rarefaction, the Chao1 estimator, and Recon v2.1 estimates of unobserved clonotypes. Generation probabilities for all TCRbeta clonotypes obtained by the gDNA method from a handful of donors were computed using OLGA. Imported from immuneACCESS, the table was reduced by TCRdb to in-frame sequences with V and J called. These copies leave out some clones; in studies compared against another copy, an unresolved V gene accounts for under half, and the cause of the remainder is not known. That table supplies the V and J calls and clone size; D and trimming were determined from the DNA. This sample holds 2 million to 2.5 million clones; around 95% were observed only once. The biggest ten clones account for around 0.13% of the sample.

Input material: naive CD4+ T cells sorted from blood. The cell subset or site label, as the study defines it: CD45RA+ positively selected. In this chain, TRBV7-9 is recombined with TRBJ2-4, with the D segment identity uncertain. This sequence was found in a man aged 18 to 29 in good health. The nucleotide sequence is TGTGCCAGCAGCTTAGCGGCAGGCGGAAACATTCAGTACTTC. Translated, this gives CASSLAAGGNIQYF.